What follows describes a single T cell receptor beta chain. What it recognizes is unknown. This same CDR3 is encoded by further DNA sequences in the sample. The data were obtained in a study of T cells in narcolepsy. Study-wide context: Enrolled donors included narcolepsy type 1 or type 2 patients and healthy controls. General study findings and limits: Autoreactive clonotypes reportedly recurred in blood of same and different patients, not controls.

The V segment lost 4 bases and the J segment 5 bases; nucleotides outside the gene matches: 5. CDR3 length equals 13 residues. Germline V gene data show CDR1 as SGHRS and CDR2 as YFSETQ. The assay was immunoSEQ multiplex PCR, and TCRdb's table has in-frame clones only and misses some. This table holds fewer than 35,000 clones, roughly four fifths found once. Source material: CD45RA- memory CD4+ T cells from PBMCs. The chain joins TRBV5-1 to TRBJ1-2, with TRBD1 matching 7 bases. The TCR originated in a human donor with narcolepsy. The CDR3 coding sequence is TGCGCCAGCAGCCCTGACAGGGTATATGGCTACACCTTC. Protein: CASSPDRVYGYTF. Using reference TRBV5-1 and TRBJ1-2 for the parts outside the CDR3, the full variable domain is KAGVTQTPRYLIKTRGQQVTLSCSPISGHRSVSWYQQTPGQGLQFLFEYFSETQRNKGNFPGRFSGRQFSNSRSEMNVSTLELGDSALYLCASSPDRVYGYTFGSGTRLTVV.